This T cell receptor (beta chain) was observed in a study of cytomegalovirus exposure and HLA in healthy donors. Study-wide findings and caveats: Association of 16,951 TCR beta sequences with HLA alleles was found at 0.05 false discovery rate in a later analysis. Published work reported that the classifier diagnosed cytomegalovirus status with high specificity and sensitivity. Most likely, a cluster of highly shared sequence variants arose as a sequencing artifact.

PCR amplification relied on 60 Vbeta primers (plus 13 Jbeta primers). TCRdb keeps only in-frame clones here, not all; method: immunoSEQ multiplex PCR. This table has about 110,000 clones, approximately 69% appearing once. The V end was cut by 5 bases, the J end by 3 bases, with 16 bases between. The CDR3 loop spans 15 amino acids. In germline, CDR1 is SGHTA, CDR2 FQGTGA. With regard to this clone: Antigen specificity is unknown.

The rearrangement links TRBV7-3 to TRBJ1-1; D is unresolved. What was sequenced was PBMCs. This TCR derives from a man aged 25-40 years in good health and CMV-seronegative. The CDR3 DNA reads TGTGCCAGCAGCCAATCTGGCGCGGGGTACACTGAAGCTTTCTTT. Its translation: CASSQSGAGYTEAFF.